This T cell receptor (beta chain) was observed in a study of shared clonotypes between healthy human individuals. Over several immunoSEQ plates, each subset's genomic DNA was distributed in even portions. This table comes from immunoSEQ multiplex PCR, and its TCRdb copy is limited to in-frame clones, with some not included. The data contain 600,000 to 750,000 clones, roughly two thirds of them seen just once; the ten biggest clones take up under 2%. CD4+ cells were split into CD45RA+ naive and CD45RA-negative memory subsets. The V gene's germline CDR1 is SGHTA and CDR2 FQGNSA. There are 13 residues in the CDR3. V was pared by 6 bases and J by 4 bases, with 4 bases of the junction left unmatched.

The sequenced sample consisted of memory CD4+ T cells sorted from blood. Sample subset: CD45RA-negative fraction. V and J are TRBV7-2 and TRBJ2-3, with 7 bases fitting TRBD1. The TCR was taken from a woman aged 30 to 39 in good health. The CDR3 DNA reads as TGTGCCAGCAGTTCGGACAGGCCAGATACGCAGTATTTT. It is translated as CASSSDRPDTQYF.